The following is a T cell receptor (beta chain) sequence with its context. Its cognate antigen is unknown. This entry belongs to a study of T cells after yellow fever vaccination. On the study more broadly: SMART-Seq v4 Ultra Low Input prepared libraries from low-cell fractions.

5'RACE template switching generated TCR cDNA, adding a universal primer site and UMIs. MiXCR, run by TCRdb on the 5' RACE reads, gives a single entry per CDR3 protein. The data show 500,000 to 650,000 distinct CDR3 sequences, roughly 14% seen once. Study results and caveats: At 95% to 98% for CD4 and around 91% for CD8, most primary-vaccination clones showed up again after the booster. Researchers report a weaker secondary response that nonetheless peaked faster, day 5 versus 15.

CDR3 length: 15 residues. Germline V gene sequence: CDR1 SGDLS, CDR2 YYNGEE. J lost 3 bases, V lost 0 bases, and 4 bases had no gene match. Material: PBMCs, obtained on the day of the yellow fever booster vaccination. The sequence came from a man aged 25 to 40 who received the YFV17D yellow fever vaccine. The J gene is TRBJ2-5, the V gene TRBV9; 8 positions agree with TRBD2. This CDR3 reads CASSVEAGVKETQYF. The CDR3 coding sequence is TGTGCCAGCAGCGTAGAAGCGGGAGTAAAAGAGACCCAGTACTTC.